This T cell receptor (beta chain) was retrieved from a study of cytomegalovirus exposure and HLA in healthy donors. PCR primers comprised 60 Vbeta and 13 Jbeta primers. Sequencing was performed with immunoSEQ multiplex PCR; in TCRdb, only in-frame clones are kept and a portion is missing. The table shows some 120,000 clones, with about 10% occurring only once. The CDR3 sequence is 15 residues long. Per the germline V gene, CDR1 is SGHNT and CDR2 is YYREEE (reference sequence). The ends were cut back, 4 bases at V and 2 bases at J, with 13 bases in the middle. Sequenced sample: PBMCs. V is TRBV5-4 and J is TRBJ2-1; TRBD2 might be the D (6 bases). The TCR sequence derives from a man aged 25 to 40 in good health and CMV-seronegative. This CDR3 is CASSGKGLTYNEQFF. The CDR3 DNA sequence: TGTGCCAGCAGCGGGAAGGGACTTACCTACAATGAGCAGTTCTTC.